This T cell receptor (beta chain) was obtained from a study of CD8 T cells in Susac syndrome. Study-level findings and limits: As acknowledged by the study, its TCR sequencing and HLA analysis included a relatively small number of individuals.

A word on this clonotype: The antigen is undetermined.

The CDR3 runs 15 residues. V was pared by 0 bases and J by 4 bases, with 13 bases between. In germline, CDR1 is DFQATT, CDR2 SNEGSKA (reference sequence). Random hexamers were used to reverse transcribe the RNA input (roughly 0.5 to 1 ug). Across 54 Vbeta and 13 Jbeta, TCR beta CDR3 was amplified with immunoSEQ multiplex PCR. MiXCR, run by TCRdb on the immunoSEQ multiplex PCR reads, gives a single entry per CDR3 protein. The table has about 150,000 distinct CDR3 sequences, less than 97% seen once. The sequencing input was CD8+ T cells from PBMCs. The TCR originated in a human donor with multiple sclerosis. The chain employs TRBV20-1 and TRBJ2-1; D is perhaps TRBD2 (6 bases). The CDR3 region has the DNA TGCAGTGCTAGAGATAAGGCTAGCGAGTACAATGAGCAGTTCTTC. As protein: CSARDKASEYNEQFF.